This T cell receptor beta chain was captured by sequencing in a study of T-cell reconstitution after alpha-beta-depleted transplantation in children (dated by TCRdb to the mid-2010s). Broadly, across the study: Using TCR repertoire profiling, the study quantitatively followed how T-cell immune reconstitution unfolded in children after TCRalphabeta/CD19-depleted allogeneic hematopoietic cell transplantation.

The treatment or condition label of this sample denotes: allogeneic hematopoietic cell transplantation with graft depleted of TCRalphabeta T cells and CD19 B cells. Transplant recipients were children who received TCRalphabeta/CD19-depleted allogeneic hematopoietic cell grafts. Libraries were built with PCR. Sequencing took place on an Illumina HiSeq 2500. Molecular barcoding was employed in the preparation of TCR libraries, with unique molecular identifiers being used to normalize TCRbeta repertoire quantification. TCRdb passed the public sequencing reads through fastp at Q25 and MiXCR, retaining productive beta sequences. Rows merge per CDR3 protein into single entries with the most common DNA and genes. Counted in this sample were approximately 230,000 distinct CDR3 sequences; 20% to 30% of them appeared once. Roughly 5% of the sample is held by the ten biggest clonotypes. Beyond this particular receptor, the publication reports: The high TCRbeta diversity at day 60 in some patients was ascribed to recipient T cells and intrathymic progenitors that had survived conditioning. About two months after transplant, the apparently early recovery of alphabetaT-cell counts reportedly depended on just several hundred clones that had expanded rapidly and came from non-depleted graft cells. The frequencies of hyperexpanded clones fell over the following months, and after one year, T-cell counts and TCRbeta diversity were mostly attributed to newly produced T cells.

This clonotype has a handful of counts. There is no known antigen for this receptor. No clone much larger than this one lies a single base away; base qualities are absent. Inclusive of the bounding cysteine and phenylalanine, the CDR3 is 13 residues long. The only DNA kept is the CDR3, 39 bases in frame from the first base. The V and J ends are trimmed by 6 bases and 2 bases, leaving 11 bases between them. CDR1 and CDR2 were assigned from the germline V gene (reference sequence) as DFQATT and SNEGSKA. The receptor was derived from a female patient aged 2-10 years who had a stem cell transplant for congenital amegakaryocytic thrombocytopenia, so the T cells may come from the graft donor. The rearranged chain carries TRBV20-1 and TRBJ2-4; no D gene can be assigned with confidence. Sequencing used PBMCs, mostly from graft donor cells, obtained 360 days after TCRalphabeta/CD19-depleted stem cell transplant. The DNA sequence is as follows: TGCAGTGCAGGGAAAGTAACCAAAAACATTCAGTACTTC. Translation gives CSAGKVTKNIQYF.